The 25 T cell receptor beta chains below come from one sample, sequenced in a study of cytomegalovirus exposure and HLA in healthy donors. The PCR was carried out with 60 Vbeta primers and 13 Jbeta primers. The assay was immunoSEQ multiplex PCR, and TCRdb's table has in-frame clones only and misses some. The sample yields about 130,000 clones, 70% seen once. The sample taken for sequencing was PBMCs. The receptor source for this set is an older woman in good health and CMV-seropositive.

Only one count was recorded for this clone. The rearrangement joins TRBV6-5 to TRBJ2-7; no reliable D call. The CDR3 consists of 14 residues. CDR1 is MNHEY, CDR2 SVGAGI, per germline. V lost 0 bases to trimming and J lost 3 bases, with 9 bases between them. CDR3 protein: CASSYSTLNYEQYF. CDR3 nucleotide sequence: TGTGCCAGCAGTTACTCGACTCTGAACTACGAGCAGTACTTC.

V and J are TRBV29-1 and TRBJ2-1; no firm D call. V dropped 4 bases and J dropped 1 base, with 14 bases sitting between them. From germline, CDR1 is SQVTM and CDR2 ANQGSEA. The CDR3 extends over 15 amino acids. CDR3 sequence reads: CSVAYGSQSYNEQFF. The CDR3 DNA reads TGCAGCGTTGCCTACGGTAGCCAGTCCTACAATGAGCAGTTCTTC.

The sample holds a few counts of this clone. This chain joins TRBV7-2 and TRBJ1-1; possible D gene TRBD1, 5 bases. Trimming removed 7 bases at V and 2 bases at J, with 11 bases between. The CDR3 runs 13 residues. Germline V CDR1 and CDR2: SGHTA, FQGNSA. CDR3 protein: CASNPGYNTEAFF. The DNA of the CDR3 is TGTGCCAGCAACCCAGGGTATAACACTGAAGCTTTCTTT.

J is TRBJ1-5 and V is TRBV6-5; D is unresolved. The germline CDR1 and CDR2 sequences are MNHEY and SVGAGI. The V end was cut by 6 bases, the J end by 6 bases, with 9 bases between. The CDR3 loop spans 12 amino acids. The CDR3 nucleotides are TGTGCCAGCAGATCCCGCGGTCAGCCCCAGCATTTT. Translated: CASRSRGQPQHF.

This chain joins TRBV6-5 and TRBJ2-3; tentative D call: TRBD2 (6 bases). The V and J ends lost 6 bases and 5 bases respectively, with 12 bases between them. CDR1 MNHEY and CDR2 SVGAGI come from the germline V gene. This CDR3 is built from 13 residues. The CDR3: CASRTTGGDTQYF. The CDR3 coding sequence is TGTGCCAGCAGGACCACCGGGGGAGATACGCAGTATTTT.

The chain couples TRBV5-6 to TRBJ1-1; possible D gene TRBD1, 6 bases. Germline V lookup: CDR1 SGHDT, CDR2 YYEEEE. V was trimmed by 0 bases and J by 3 bases, leaving 15 bases between them. The CDR3 covers 16 residues. This CDR3 is CASSLAFRAGDTEAFF. DNA of the CDR3: TGTGCCAGCAGCTTGGCGTTTCGGGCAGGGGACACTGAAGCTTTCTTT.

This clone was seen once. The V and J genes are TRBV2 and TRBJ2-7; no clear D. Germline values: CDR1 SNHLY, CDR2 FYNNEI. This CDR3 spans 13 amino acids. V was clipped by 6 bases and J by 2 bases, with 11 bases between them. The CDR3, as DNA: TGTGCCAGCAGCCTCTCGGTTGCCTACGAGCAGTACTTC. Translated: CASSLSVAYEQYF. The variable domain in full, with the rest retrieved from reference TRBV2 and TRBJ2-7, is EPEVTQTPSHQVTQMGQEVILRCVPISNHLYFYWYRQILGQKVEFLVSFYNNEISEKSEIFDDQFSVERPDGSNFTLKIRSTKLEDSAMYFCASSLSVAYEQYFGPGTRLTVT.

The chain has TRBV7-9 and TRBJ2-7; no clear D. There are 15 residues in the CDR3. CDR1 and CDR2 from the germline V gene are SEHNR and FQNEAQ (reference sequence). V was pared by 5 bases and J by 2 bases, with 16 bases between. The CDR3 reads CASSLVGSLTYEQYF. Here the CDR3 DNA reads TGTGCCAGCAGCCTTGTTGGCAGTTTAACCTACGAGCAGTACTTC.

The rearrangement uses TRBV6-4 and TRBJ1-2; no firm D call. The ends were cut back, 8 bases at V and 5 bases at J, with 12 bases in the middle. Germline V gene data show CDR1 as MRHNA and CDR2 as SNTAGT. The CDR3 runs to 12 residues. The DNA of the CDR3 is TGTGCCAGCTGGGATGGGGAGTATGGCTACACCTTC. As protein: CASWDGEYGYTF.

A single count supports this clone. The rearrangement uses TRBV28 and TRBJ2-7; D gene ambiguous. The V end was cut by 1 base, the J end by 4 bases, with 5 bases between. The CDR3 is 12 amino acids. From germline, CDR1 is MDHEN and CDR2 SYDVKM. CDR3 nucleotide sequence: TGTGCCAGCAGTTTATACCGGTACGAGCAGTACTTC. This translates into CASSLYRYEQYF.

The genes are TRBV6-1 and TRBJ1-1; 7 nucleotides match TRBD1. The germline CDR1 and CDR2 sequences are MNHNS and SASEGT. The CDR3 sequence is 14 residues long. Trimming removed 2 bases from V and 1 base from J; junction bases left unmatched: 1. The CDR3 here is CASSEQGENTEAFF. The CDR3 DNA reads as TGTGCCAGCAGTGAACAGGGGGAGAACACTGAAGCTTTCTTT.

This clone was observed a handful of times. This chain uses TRBV30 with TRBJ1-5; possibly TRBD1 for D (6 bases). The CDR3 spans 16 residues. Between the trimmed V and J ends, which lost 4 bases and 3 bases, there was a span of 19 bases. The germline V gene encodes CDR1 GTSNPN and CDR2 SVGIG (reference sequence). The CDR3: CAWNPGGLPPNQPQHF. The DNA of the CDR3 is TGTGCCTGGAACCCCGGGGGGCTCCCTCCCAATCAGCCCCAGCATTTT.

The rearrangement links TRBV2 to TRBJ2-7, with D perhaps TRBD1 (6 bases). CDR3 size: 13 residues. With 3 bases removed from V and 5 bases from J, the gap between germline ends came to 11 bases. CDR1 and CDR2 from the germline V gene are SNHLY and FYNNEI. The CDR3 reads CASSDRGWNEQYF. The CDR3 bases are TGTGCCAGCAGTGACAGGGGTTGGAACGAGCAGTACTTC.

The count of this clone is one. The V and J genes are TRBV13 and TRBJ1-3, with D possibly matching TRBD1 (6 bases). The CDR3 is made up of 15 amino acids. Germline V CDR1 and CDR2: PRHDT, FYEKMQ (reference sequence). V was trimmed by 4 bases and J by 4 bases, leaving 14 bases between them. Written as DNA, the CDR3 is TGTGCCAGCAGCTCAGGGACACTTGTCGGAAACACCATATATTTT. Translated: CASSSGTLVGNTIYF.

The gene calls are TRBV28 and TRBJ2-2; possible D gene TRBD2, 6 bases. Germline V gene data show CDR1 as MDHEN and CDR2 as SYDVKM. The CDR3 totals 12 residues. V gave up 5 bases and J gave up 5 bases, with 6 bases separating them. DNA for the CDR3: TGTGCCAGCAGTCGGGAGACCGGGGAGCTGTTTTTT. Its protein is CASSRETGELFF. Supplemented by reference TRBV28 and TRBJ2-2, the full variable domain reads DVKVTQSSRYLVKRTGEKVFLECVQDMDHENMFWYRQDPGLGLRLIYFSYDVKMKEKGDIPEGYSVSREKKERFSLILESASTNQTSMYLCASSRETGELFFGEGSRLTVL.

The chain couples TRBV28 to TRBJ1-2; 7 bases line up with TRBD1. J was trimmed by 4 bases and V by 6 bases; bases with no gene match: 8. CDR1 MDHEN and CDR2 SYDVKM come from the germline V gene. This CDR3 has 14 residues. CDR3: CASSDSGTVYGYTF. CDR3 DNA sequence: TGTGCCAGCAGCGATTCCGGGACAGTCTATGGCTACACCTTC.

This chain joins TRBV18 and TRBJ2-7, with D unclear. Deletions cut 2 bases from V and 0 bases from J, with 5 bases between. The V gene's germline CDR1 is KGHSH and CDR2 LQKENI. The CDR3 has 13 amino acids. The CDR3 nucleotides read TGTGCCAGCTCACCAGCAGGCTCCTACGAGCAGTACTTC. Amino acid sequence: CASSPAGSYEQYF.

The gene calls are TRBV30 and TRBJ1-3, with 7 bases that match TRBD1. Germline trimming cut 4 bases from V and 3 bases from J; bases unmatched to any gene: 9. The CDR3 is 15 residues long. Looked up from germline, CDR1 is GTSNPN and CDR2 is SVGIG (reference sequence). Here the CDR3 DNA reads TGTGCCTGGACCATTGGGACAGCTCGTGGAAACACCATATATTTT. The encoded protein is CAWTIGTARGNTIYF. The full variable domain, in which reference TRBV30 and TRBJ1-3 provide the parts outside the CDR3, is SQTIHQWPATLVQPVGSPLSLECTVEGTSNPNLYWYRQAAGRGLQLLFYSVGIGQISSEVPQNLSASRPQDRQFILSSKKLLLSDSGFYLCAWTIGTARGNTIYFGEGSWLTVV.

The chain is built from TRBV27 and TRBJ1-1; possible D gene TRBD1, 5 bases. This CDR3 has 13 residues. Trimming left V 1 base short and J 7 bases short, with 10 bases between. In germline, CDR1 is MNHEY, CDR2 SMNVEV (reference sequence). The CDR3 spells CASSLLNRFEAFF. The CDR3 DNA is TGTGCCAGCAGTTTATTAAACAGGTTTGAAGCTTTCTTT.

The chain is built from TRBV7-7 and TRBJ2-2, with 8 positions matching TRBD2. Unmatched junction bases numbered 6, after V lost 1 base and J lost 2 bases. Germline CDR1 SSHAT, CDR2 FNYEAQ (reference sequence). This CDR3 spans 17 amino acids. The CDR3 reads CASSLVKTSGNTGELFF. The CDR3 DNA reads TGTGCCAGCAGCTTAGTGAAAACTAGCGGTAACACCGGGGAGCTGTTTTTT. Together with reference TRBV7-7 and TRBJ2-2, the CDR3 gives the full variable domain: GAGVSQSPRYKVTKRGQDVTLRCDPISSHATLYWYQQALGQGPEFLTYFNYEAQPDKSGLPSDRFSAERPEGSISTLTIQRTEQRDSAMYRCASSLVKTSGNTGELFFGEGSRLTVL.

CDR3: CASSRDFGAEAFF. In DNA, the CDR3 is TGCGCCAGCAGTCGGGACTTCGGGGCTGAAGCTTTCTTT. The chain uses TRBV10-1 and TRBJ1-1; the D gene is possibly TRBD1 (5 bases). The germline V gene has CDR1 WNHNN and CDR2 SYGVQD (reference sequence). The CDR3 loop spans 13 amino acids. Trimming took off 5 bases at V and 6 bases at J, with 13 bases between the two ends.

The V call is TRBV5-1, the J call TRBJ1-1; TRBD1 matches 10 bases. Trimming cost V 7 bases and J 0 bases; bases outside gene matches: 3. The CDR3 spans 14 residues. Germline V gives CDR1 SGHRS, CDR2 YFSETQ. The CDR3 region is CASGQGGMNTEAFF. The CDR3 DNA reads as TGCGCCAGCGGACAGGGGGGGATGAACACTGAAGCTTTCTTT.

This clone occurred once. This chain connects TRBV7-9 to TRBJ2-1; no clear D gene. Trimming pared 2 bases from V and 1 base from J, leaving 6 bases between. CDR3 size: 14 residues. Germline CDR1 is SEHNR and CDR2 is FQNEAQ (reference sequence). The CDR3 DNA follows: TGTGCCAGCAGCTTATCTAGTTCCTACAATGAGCAGTTCTTC. This sequence encodes CASSLSSSYNEQFF.

The V gene is TRBV2, the J gene TRBJ2-5, with TRBD2 matching over 10 bases. Germline loops: CDR1 SNHLY, CDR2 FYNNEI. The length of the CDR3 is 19 residues. After removal of 4 bases from V and 2 bases from J, the junction contained 16 bases not matched to a gene. CDR3 DNA: TGTGCCAGCAGTGTTCGGCTAGCGGGAGTCACAACCCAACAAGAGACCCAGTACTTC. It translates to CASSVRLAGVTTQQETQYF.

The chain uses TRBV6-1 and TRBJ1-1; maybe TRBD1 (6 bases). The CDR3 has 14 amino acids. V was cut by 6 bases and J by 6 bases, with 17 bases left in between. In germline, CDR1 is MNHNS, CDR2 SASEGT. CDR3 sequence reads: CASRSQGFGAEAFF. CDR3 nucleotides: TGTGCCAGCAGATCACAGGGATTCGGGGCTGAAGCTTTCTTT.